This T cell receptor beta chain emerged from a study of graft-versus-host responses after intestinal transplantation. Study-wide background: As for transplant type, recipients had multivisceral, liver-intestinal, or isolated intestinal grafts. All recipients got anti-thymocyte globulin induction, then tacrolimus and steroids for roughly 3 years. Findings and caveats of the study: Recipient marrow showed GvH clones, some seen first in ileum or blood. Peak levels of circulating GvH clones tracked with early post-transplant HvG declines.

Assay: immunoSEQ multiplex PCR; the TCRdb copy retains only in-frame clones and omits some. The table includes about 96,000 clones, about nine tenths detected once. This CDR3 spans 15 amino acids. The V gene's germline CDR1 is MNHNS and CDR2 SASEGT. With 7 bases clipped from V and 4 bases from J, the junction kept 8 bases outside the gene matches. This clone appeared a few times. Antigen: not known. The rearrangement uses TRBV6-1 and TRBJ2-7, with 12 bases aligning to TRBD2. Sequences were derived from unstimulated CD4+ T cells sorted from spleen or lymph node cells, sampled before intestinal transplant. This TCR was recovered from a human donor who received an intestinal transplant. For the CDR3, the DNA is TGTGCCAGCACCGATCGGACTAGCGGGATTTACGAGCAGTACTTC. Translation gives CASTDRTSGIYEQYF.